These 27 T cell receptor beta chains were all obtained from the same sample, sequenced in a study of Ad26.COV2.S vaccination and SARS-CoV-2 variants (dated by TCRdb to the early 2020s). The treatment or condition label here, explained by the study, means: around 19 received Ad26.COV2.S at low or high dose, single or two shots; five or six received placebo; per-sample allocation not given. Repertoires of vaccine and placebo recipients were sequenced from samples collected on day 63 after the first injection. The library came from the immunoSEQ multiplex PCR assay. Sourced from immuneACCESS, this table was stored by TCRdb with only in-frame sequences that have V and J called. A share of the clones is absent; for the studies checked, an unresolved V gene accounts for under half, and the remainder has no known explanation. Here the sample has approximately 410,000 clones; about 90% occur a single time. The top ten clonotypes cover under 2% of the sample.

Sequenced here: peripheral blood, sampled in a trial of Ad26.COV2.S vaccine versus placebo. The origin of the receptors is a person between 18 and 60 years old who received the Ad26.COV2.S COVID-19 vaccine or a placebo.

The CDR3 region has the DNA TGTGCCAGCACCAAAGTACCGGGACAGGGAAAAGCTAACTATGGCTACACCTTC. Its protein is CASTKVPGQGKANYGYTF. This rearrangement joins TRBV5-4 to TRBJ1-2, with 9 bases fitting TRBD1. From germline, CDR1 is SGHNT and CDR2 YYREEE (reference sequence). Losses at the gene ends were 6 bases for V and 0 bases for J; bases not matched to a gene: 15. This CDR3 region has 18 residues.

The rearrangement uses TRBV6-8 and TRBJ1-5; TRBD1 agrees at 10 bases. The CDR3 totals 16 residues. Unmatched junction bases numbered 6, after V lost 5 bases and J lost 2 bases. Per the germline V gene, CDR1 is MNHGY and CDR2 is SAAAGT. The CDR3 region is CASSEGTGERNQPQHF. The CDR3 coding sequence is TGTGCCAGCAGTGAGGGGACAGGGGAACGCAATCAGCCCCAGCATTTT.

The genes are TRBV9 and TRBJ2-4; perhaps D is TRBD1 or TRBD2 (5 bases each). The CDR3 contains 14 residues. Germline V lookup: CDR1 SGDLS, CDR2 YYNGEE. Trimming took off 3 bases at V and 7 bases at J, with 14 bases between the two ends. In DNA form, the CDR3 reads TGTGCCAGCAGCGGGCCGGGACCCGGGAACATTCAGTACTTC. This sequence encodes CASSGPGPGNIQYF.

V is TRBV19 and J is TRBJ2-1, with TRBD1 as a possible D gene (6 bases). The V gene's germline CDR1 is LNHDA and CDR2 SQIVND (reference sequence). V was trimmed by 2 bases and J by 5 bases, leaving 10 bases between them. This CDR3 has 14 amino acids. The CDR3 here is CASSISRGDNEQFF. The CDR3 region has the DNA TGTGCCAGTAGTATATCCAGGGGTGACAATGAGCAGTTCTTC.

On this clone itself: Its ends do not fully match the called genes, so a read error is possible. Other DNA sequences from this sample encode an identical CDR3 as well. The chain combines TRBV11-2 with TRBJ2-7; 10 nucleotides line up with TRBD1. The CDR3 sequence is 15 residues long. The germline CDR1 and CDR2 sequences are SGHAT and FQNNGV. CDR3 sequence reads: CASTQDRDRGREQYF. In DNA, the CDR3 is TGTGCCAGCACCCAAGACCGGGACAGGGGCCGCGAGCAGTATTTC.

The chain is built from TRBV5-4 and TRBJ1-3; tentatively, D is TRBD1 (5 bases). With 4 bases removed from V and 4 bases from J, the gap between germline ends came to 12 bases. There are 14 residues in the CDR3. In germline, CDR1 is SGHNT, CDR2 YYREEE (reference sequence). The CDR3 DNA sequence: TGTGCCAGCAGCGCCGCGGGGCGGGGAAACACCATATATTTT. Its translation: CASSAAGRGNTIYF.

V gene TRBV27 combines with J gene TRBJ2-1; perhaps D is TRBD1 or TRBD2 (5 bases each). The V end lost 2 bases, the J end lost 2 bases, and 7 bases lay between the germline ends. The CDR3 totals 14 residues. Per the germline V gene, CDR1 is MNHEY and CDR2 is SMNVEV (reference sequence). The CDR3 is CASSLGDPYNEQFF. Here the CDR3 DNA reads TGTGCCAGCAGTTTAGGGGACCCCTACAATGAGCAGTTCTTC.

The chain links TRBV5-4 to TRBJ2-7; the match to TRBD1 covers 9 bases. J was trimmed by 4 bases and V by 4 bases; bases with no gene match: 6. The CDR3 contains 14 residues. Looked up from germline, CDR1 is SGHNT and CDR2 is YYREEE (reference sequence). The CDR3 here is CASSPGQGLYEQYF. In nucleotides, the CDR3 is TGTGCCAGCAGCCCGGGACAGGGTTTGTACGAGCAGTACTTC.

CDR3 sequence: CASSIGSAGEQYF. DNA of the CDR3: TGTGCCAGTAGTATAGGGTCCGCCGGCGAGCAGTACTTC. The chain combines TRBV19 with TRBJ2-7; D is ambiguous. The germline V and J ends were trimmed by 1 base and 6 bases, with 10 bases remaining between them. Germline CDR1 is LNHDA and CDR2 is SQIVND (reference sequence). The CDR3 covers 13 residues.

This chain links TRBV5-5 with TRBJ1-3; 8 nucleotides agree with TRBD1. The CDR3 spans 18 residues. V was clipped by 0 bases and J by 10 bases; unmatched bases: 18. CDR1 SGHKS and CDR2 YYEKEE come from the germline V gene (reference sequence). The DNA of the CDR3 is TGTGCCAGCAGCTTGGCATGGGGTGACAGGGGTGCAGGTCGAACCATATATTTT. Encoded protein: CASSLAWGDRGAGRTIYF.

The table lists this clone with a count of one. The chain uses TRBV19 and TRBJ2-7; TRBD1 aligns across 7 bases. This CDR3 is 14 amino acids long. Germline CDR1 is LNHDA and CDR2 is SQIVND (reference sequence). The V and J ends lost 5 bases and 1 base, in that order; junction bases with no gene match: 5. CDR3 DNA: TGTGCCAGTAGTTTGACGGGACAGTCCTACGAGCAGTACTTC. It translates to CASSLTGQSYEQYF.

The CDR3: CASSQEVGRNTEAFF. The CDR3 nucleotides read TGCGCCAGCAGCCAAGAGGTTGGAAGGAACACTGAAGCTTTCTTT. This chain joins TRBV4-3 and TRBJ1-1; D unresolved. The CDR3 has 15 amino acids. V lost 0 bases, J lost 1 base, and 9 bases lay in between. Germline V gene sequence: CDR1 LGHNA, CDR2 YSLEER.

This clone occurred once. CDR3 residues: CASSYTKQIYNSPLHF. The CDR3 DNA sequence: TGTGCCAGCAGTTACACAAAACAGATCTATAATTCACCCCTCCACTTT. The chain recombines TRBV6-5 with TRBJ1-6; no reliable D call. V was trimmed by 2 bases and J by 3 bases, leaving 11 bases between them. The germline V gene has CDR1 MNHEY and CDR2 SVGAGI. This CDR3 region has 16 residues.

This clone was picked up a small number of times. The chain recombines TRBV6-5 with TRBJ1-5; weak D call: TRBD1 (5 bases). Germline-derived CDR1 and CDR2 are MNHEY and SVGAGI. Trimming left V 5 bases short and J 6 bases short, with 17 bases between. The CDR3 has 15 residues. The CDR3 loop reads CASSPDSGWSQPQHF. The CDR3 DNA reads as TGTGCCAGCAGTCCTGACAGCGGGTGGAGTCAGCCCCAGCATTTT.

For the CDR3, the DNA is TGTGCCTGGAGTGGGGGGGATCAGCCCCAGCATTTT. This encodes CAWSGGDQPQHF. This chain joins TRBV30 and TRBJ1-5; tentatively, D is TRBD1 (5 bases). Trimming cost V 1 base and J 5 bases, with 6 bases left between them. Germline loops: CDR1 GTSNPN, CDR2 SVGIG (reference sequence). The CDR3 is 12 residues long.

V usage is TRBV23-1 and J usage is TRBJ1-2, with unresolved D. TRBV23-1 belongs to the ORF category, with a function that is uncertain. V was shortened by 0 bases and J by 0 bases, with 11 bases between the two germline ends. The CDR3 is 16 amino acids. The CDR3 spells CASSQSLREPNYGYTF. CDR3 nucleotides: TGCGCCAGCAGTCAATCGCTGCGGGAGCCTAACTATGGCTACACCTTC.

The chain uses TRBV5-1 and TRBJ1-2; 8 nucleotides match TRBD1. Per germline, CDR1 SGHRS and CDR2 YFSETQ. CDR3 size: 12 residues. V shed 5 bases, J shed 3 bases, and the junction held 0 bases outside the gene matches. The CDR3 DNA is TGCGCCAGCAGGACAGGGGACTATGGCTACACCTTC. Translated: CASRTGDYGYTF.

V gene TRBV6-5 combines with J gene TRBJ2-7; no firm D call. V dropped 3 bases and J dropped 1 base, with 10 bases sitting between them. The CDR3 spans 14 residues. CDR1 is MNHEY, CDR2 SVGAGI, per germline. The CDR3 is CASSYAGGSYEQYF. In DNA, the CDR3 is TGTGCCAGCAGTTATGCAGGCGGATCCTACGAGCAGTACTTC.

This clone appeared once. The chain has TRBV7-2 and TRBJ1-5; tentative D call: TRBD1 (5 bases). The CDR3 has 15 amino acids. CDR1 and CDR2 from the germline V gene are SGHTA and FQGNSA. The V end was cut by 4 bases, the J end by 6 bases, with 16 bases between. This CDR3 reads CASSYFPGVGQPQHF. The CDR3 DNA reads as TGTGCCAGCAGCTATTTCCCGGGGGTGGGTCAGCCCCAGCATTTT. The whole variable domain, remainder taken from reference TRBV7-2 and TRBJ1-5, is GAGVSQSPSNKVTEKGKDVELRCDPISGHTALYWYRQSLGQGLEFLIYFQGNSAPDKSGLPSDRFSAERTGGSVSTLTIQRTQQEDSAVYLCASSYFPGVGQPQHFGDGTRLSIL.

The V call is TRBV19, the J call TRBJ1-2; a possible D gene is TRBD1 (5 bases). The CDR3 is made up of 14 amino acids. V was cut by 2 bases and J by 3 bases, with 10 bases left in between. Germline CDR1 is LNHDA and CDR2 is SQIVND (reference sequence). CDR3 nucleotide sequence: TGTGCCAGTAGTATACGAGGGGCAGACTATGGCTACACCTTC. As protein: CASSIRGADYGYTF.

This rearrangement joins TRBV6-5 to TRBJ1-1, with D tentatively TRBD1 (5 bases). Trimming left V 10 bases short and J 0 bases short, with 9 bases between. Germline V gene lookup returns CDR1 MNHEY and CDR2 SVGAGI. The CDR3 contains 12 residues. For the CDR3, the DNA is TGTGCCACGGGGGGGATGAACACTGAAGCTTTCTTT. Translated, it gives CATGGMNTEAFF.

This chain joins TRBV19 and TRBJ2-7; D possibly corresponds to TRBD1 (6 bases). Trimming pared 4 bases from V and 7 bases from J, leaving 14 bases between. Germline CDR1 reads LNHDA; CDR2 reads SQIVND (reference sequence). The CDR3 is made up of 13 amino acids. The CDR3 DNA reads as TGTGCCAGTAGTAAGACAGGATTGTGGGAGCAGTACTTC. The encoded protein is CASSKTGLWEQYF.

This sequence joins TRBV2 and TRBJ1-2; a possible D gene is TRBD1 (6 bases). The V and J ends lost 2 bases and 2 bases respectively, with 18 bases between them. The germline CDR1 and CDR2 sequences are SNHLY and FYNNEI. The CDR3 consists of 17 residues. CDR3 in amino acids: CASSERGRGLENYGYTF. The CDR3 bases are TGTGCCAGCAGTGAAAGGGGCAGGGGATTGGAGAACTATGGCTACACCTTC.

This chain uses TRBV7-9 with TRBJ1-3, with D possibly TRBD1 on 5 matching bases. CDR1 and CDR2 (germline): SEHNR, FQNEAQ (reference sequence). V lost 9 bases to trimming and J lost 0 bases, with 21 bases between them. The CDR3 contains 17 residues. CDR3 in DNA: TGTGCCAGTAGCATTACGCTTGGGGGAGACTCTGGAAACACCATATATTTT. The encoded protein is CASSITLGGDSGNTIYF.

The chain is built from TRBV2 and TRBJ2-2, with 10 bases identical to TRBD1. The V gene's germline CDR1 is SNHLY and CDR2 FYNNEI. The V and J ends lost 7 bases and 7 bases, in that order; junction bases with no gene match: 6. The CDR3 spans 14 residues. The CDR3 sequence is CASIETGGIGELFF. The CDR3, as DNA: TGTGCCAGCATAGAGACAGGGGGCATCGGGGAGCTGTTTTTT.

The chain has TRBV27 and TRBJ2-7; D gene unclear. The germline V gene encodes CDR1 MNHEY and CDR2 SMNVEV (reference sequence). The CDR3 runs 15 residues. Trimming removed 5 bases at V and 0 bases at J, with 14 bases between. The CDR3 DNA sequence: TGTGCCAGCAGTAACACTGGGGTAAGCTCCTACGAGCAGTACTTC. As protein: CASSNTGVSSYEQYF.

The V call is TRBV7-9, the J call TRBJ2-3, with 9 bases that match TRBD1. Germline CDR1 is SEHNR and CDR2 is FQNEAQ (reference sequence). The CDR3 runs to 15 residues. V gave up 8 bases and J gave up 6 bases; unmatched junction bases: 12. The CDR3 nucleotides are TGTGCCAGCCTCTACACAGGGGGCGCAGGGGATACGCAGTATTTT. Translated, it gives CASLYTGGAGDTQYF.